This passage covers 22 T cell receptor beta chains from one sample sequenced in a study of cytomegalovirus exposure and HLA in healthy donors. 13 Jbeta primers and 60 Vbeta primers were used for the PCR. Sequencing was performed with immunoSEQ multiplex PCR; in TCRdb, only in-frame clones are kept and a portion is missing. This repertoire shows 150,000 to 200,000 clones, just over 75% found once; its top ten account for about 1.5%. The sequenced material came from PBMCs. The receptors were gathered from a man aged 18 to 30 in good health and CMV-seronegative.

This rearrangement joins TRBV6-1 to TRBJ1-4; maybe TRBD1 (5 bases). V lost 4 bases and J 8 bases, leaving 14 bases between the germline ends. Germline-derived CDR1 and CDR2 are MNHNS and SASEGT. The CDR3 runs to 14 residues. In nucleotides, the CDR3 is TGTGCCAGCAGTGCCCAGGGCTCCCACGAAAAACTGTTTTTT. This gives the protein CASSAQGSHEKLFF.

The rearrangement joins TRBV6-1 to TRBJ2-7, with a possible D match to TRBD2 (6 bases). V lost 6 bases and J lost 0, with 15 bases in between. Germline V gene lookup returns CDR1 MNHNS and CDR2 SASEGT. The CDR3 spans 15 residues. The CDR3 is CASSLPGVHSYEQYF. Here the CDR3 DNA reads TGTGCCAGCAGCCTACCGGGGGTCCACTCCTACGAGCAGTACTTC.

This chain links TRBV30 with TRBJ1-1, with 7 bases that match TRBD1. V was clipped by 3 bases and J by 1 base; unmatched bases: 8. Germline CDR1 and CDR2: GTSNPN and SVGIG (reference sequence). This CDR3 is built from 15 residues. CDR3 region: CAWSHTGVSNTEAFF. DNA for the CDR3: TGTGCCTGGAGCCATACAGGGGTTTCGAACACTGAAGCTTTCTTT.

The chain is built from TRBV7-2 and TRBJ1-3, with 7 nucleotides matching TRBD1. The CDR3 loop spans 19 amino acids. The ends lost 1 base at V and 3 bases at J; junction bases unmatched: 15. CDR1 and CDR2 (germline): SGHTA, FQGNSA. As DNA, the CDR3 is TGTGCCAGCAGCTTAGGGTTCGGGGTGACAGGGTCGGTTGGAAACACCATATATTTT. Its translation: CASSLGFGVTGSVGNTIYF.

The chain links TRBV5-4 to TRBJ2-7, with 10 bases that match TRBD1. Trimming at V came to 4 bases and at J to 4 bases, leaving 5 bases not matched to a gene. The CDR3 is 14 amino acids. The germline CDR1 and CDR2 sequences are SGHNT and YYREEE (reference sequence). The CDR3 protein is CASSLRTGGYEQYF. The CDR3 DNA is TGTGCCAGCAGCCTCAGGACAGGGGGGTACGAGCAGTACTTC.

The DNA for the CDR3 is TGTGCCAGCAGGACAGGACAGGGATTTAACTATGGCTACACCTTC. As protein: CASRTGQGFNYGYTF. The V call is TRBV6-6, the J call TRBJ1-2, with 8 bases that match TRBD1. Germline CDR1 reads MNHNY; CDR2 reads SVGAGI (reference sequence). Losses at the gene ends were 6 bases for V and 1 base for J; bases not matched to a gene: 7. The CDR3 loop spans 15 amino acids.

The chain uses TRBV7-8 and TRBJ2-5; TRBD2 aligns across 13 bases. From germline, CDR1 is SGHVS and CDR2 FQNEAQ. Unmatched junction bases numbered 12, after V lost 9 bases and J lost 5 bases. This CDR3 comprises 16 residues. The CDR3 DNA reads TGTGCCAGTATGGGACTAGCGGGATTCAGTACGGAGACCCAGTACTTC. Its protein product is CASMGLAGFSTETQYF.

The chain couples TRBV30 to TRBJ1-5; no reliable D call. This CDR3 is 16 amino acids long. The V end was cut by 2 bases, the J end by 0 bases, with 14 bases between. Germline CDR1 and CDR2: GTSNPN and SVGIG (reference sequence). The DNA of the CDR3 is TGTGCCTGGAGTTCGGGTAGGCTCAATAGCAATCAGCCCCAGCATTTT. Translated, it gives CAWSSGRLNSNQPQHF.

V usage is TRBV27 and J usage is TRBJ1-2, with 7 nucleotides matching TRBD1. The V gene end was trimmed by 5 bases and the J gene end by 7 bases; junction bases not matched to a gene: 10. CDR3 length: 14 residues. Germline lookup yields CDR1 MNHEY and CDR2 SMNVEV (reference sequence). The CDR3 region has the DNA TGTGCCAGCAGTATTCCCCGGAACAGGGGTGGCTACACCTTC. This encodes CASSIPRNRGGYTF.

The chain joins TRBV6-1 to TRBJ2-7; a weak D match, TRBD1 (6 bases). The CDR3 is 17 amino acids. Deletions cut 2 bases from V and 2 bases from J, with 19 bases between. CDR1 is MNHNS, CDR2 SASEGT, per germline. The CDR3 reads CASSELGARGVPYEQYF. The CDR3 DNA is TGTGCCAGCAGTGAACTCGGGGCCAGGGGCGTACCCTACGAGCAGTACTTC.

J is TRBJ2-7 and V is TRBV9; 11 bases are a match to TRBD2. Germline V gives CDR1 SGDLS, CDR2 YYNGEE. The CDR3 spans 16 residues. V trimming: 0 bases; J trimming: 7 bases; junction bases outside the gene matches: 9. CDR3 loop: CASSVGVSGGAREQYF. CDR3 nucleotides: TGTGCCAGCAGCGTAGGGGTTAGCGGGGGGGCGAGGGAGCAGTACTTC.

The chain combines TRBV4-1 with TRBJ2-1, with 8 bases that match TRBD2. This CDR3 has 14 residues. Losses at the gene ends were 0 bases for V and 10 bases for J; bases not matched to a gene: 5. Germline V gene lookup returns CDR1 MGHRA and CDR2 YSYEKL. The CDR3 is CASSQDRAGDEQFF. The DNA of the CDR3 is TGCGCCAGCAGCCAAGATAGAGCGGGAGACGAGCAGTTCTTC.

The chain has TRBV19 and TRBJ2-1; TRBD2 matches 8 bases. Trimming removed 1 base from V and 4 bases from J; junction bases left unmatched: 3. Germline loops: CDR1 LNHDA, CDR2 SQIVND (reference sequence). This CDR3 spans 15 amino acids. The CDR3 protein is CASSIALAVYNEQFF. In DNA form, the CDR3 reads TGTGCCAGTAGTATAGCACTAGCGGTATACAATGAGCAGTTCTTC.

The rearrangement uses TRBV5-1 and TRBJ2-1; D remains unclear. The germline V gene has CDR1 SGHRS and CDR2 YFSETQ. The CDR3 is 16 amino acids. V was pared by 4 bases and J by 0 bases, with 14 bases between. The CDR3 sequence is CASSLLSRSSYNEQFF. CDR3 DNA sequence: TGCGCCAGCAGCCTCCTCTCGCGGAGCTCCTACAATGAGCAGTTCTTC.

The chain recombines TRBV29-1 with TRBJ2-4, with 9 bases identical to TRBD2. Germline V lookup: CDR1 SQVTM, CDR2 ANQGSEA. J lost 3 bases, V lost 0 bases, and 12 bases had no gene match. This CDR3 has 18 amino acids. CDR3 in DNA: TGCAGCGTTGAAGAAAGGCGGGAGGGCCGGGGGAACAAAAACATTCAGTACTTC. It encodes CSVEERREGRGNKNIQYF.

The J gene is TRBJ1-4, the V gene TRBV5-6, with D hard to call. CDR3 length: 13 amino acids. The germline V and J ends were trimmed by 0 bases and 8 bases, with 8 bases remaining between them. Germline CDR1 and CDR2: SGHDT and YYEEEE. The CDR3 DNA sequence: TGTGCCAGCAGCTTGGCCCTCGGGGAAAAACTGTTTTTT. Its protein product is CASSLALGEKLFF.

The count of this clone is one. V and J are TRBV4-3 and TRBJ2-3, with a weak D call TRBD2 (6 bases). Between the trimmed V and J ends, which lost 0 bases and 8 bases, there was a span of 15 bases. CDR1 and CDR2 from the germline V gene are LGHNA and YSLEER. This CDR3 region has 15 residues. In nucleotides, the CDR3 is TGCGCCAGCAGCCAAGAGGGCGCGGGGTCCCTTACGCAGTATTTT. It encodes CASSQEGAGSLTQYF.

In the case of this clone: One end of the junction does not line up with germline, which may come from a read error. The CDR3 bases are TGTGCCAGCAGGCAAGGGGGGGCCTACAATGAGCAGTTCTTC. Its protein product is CASRQGGAYNEQFF. The chain has TRBV4-2 and TRBJ2-1; a possible D gene is TRBD2 (7 bases). Germline loops: CDR1 LGHNA, CDR2 YNFKEQ. This CDR3 has 14 residues.

The V gene is TRBV6-6, the J gene TRBJ1-2; 11 nucleotides line up with TRBD1. CDR3 length: 15 amino acids. V lost 0 bases and J lost 7; bases outside the gene matches: 4. Germline V CDR1 and CDR2: MNHNY, SVGAGI (reference sequence). This CDR3 reads CASSYSDRGPAGYTF. The CDR3 DNA follows: TGTGCCAGCAGTTACTCGGACAGGGGGCCGGCTGGCTACACCTTC.

A few counts support this clone. The genes are TRBV18 and TRBJ2-3, with D possibly TRBD1 on 5 matching bases. The CDR3 totals 15 residues. Germline values: CDR1 KGHSH, CDR2 LQKENI. Trimming cost V 1 base and J 0 bases, with 8 bases left between them. The CDR3 DNA reads as TGTGCCAGCTCACCACAGGGGTTTAGCACAGATACGCAGTATTTT. This gives the protein CASSPQGFSTDTQYF. The full variable domain, rest sourced from reference TRBV18 and TRBJ2-3, is NAGVMQNPRHLVRRRGQEARLRCSPMKGHSHVYWYRQLPEEGLKFMVYLQKENIIDESGMPKERFSAEFPKEGPSILRIQQVVRGDSAAYFCASSPQGFSTDTQYFGPGTRLTVL.

This clone was counted a single time. The gene calls are TRBV9 and TRBJ2-7; a weak D match, TRBD2 (6 bases). V lost 4 bases, J lost 3 bases, and 14 bases lay in between. This CDR3 has 14 residues. Germline values: CDR1 SGDLS, CDR2 YYNGEE. CDR3 residues: CASSPGGRNYEQYF. The CDR3 DNA follows: TGTGCCAGCAGCCCCGGAGGGAGGAACTACGAGCAGTACTTC.

This chain joins TRBV2 and TRBJ1-2, with D perhaps TRBD1 (6 bases). Trimming took off 2 bases at V and 4 bases at J, with 11 bases between the two ends. Germline V lookup: CDR1 SNHLY, CDR2 FYNNEI. This CDR3 is 14 amino acids long. This CDR3 is CASSELVRGYGYTF. The CDR3 DNA follows: TGTGCCAGCAGTGAATTGGTCAGGGGCTATGGCTACACCTTC.